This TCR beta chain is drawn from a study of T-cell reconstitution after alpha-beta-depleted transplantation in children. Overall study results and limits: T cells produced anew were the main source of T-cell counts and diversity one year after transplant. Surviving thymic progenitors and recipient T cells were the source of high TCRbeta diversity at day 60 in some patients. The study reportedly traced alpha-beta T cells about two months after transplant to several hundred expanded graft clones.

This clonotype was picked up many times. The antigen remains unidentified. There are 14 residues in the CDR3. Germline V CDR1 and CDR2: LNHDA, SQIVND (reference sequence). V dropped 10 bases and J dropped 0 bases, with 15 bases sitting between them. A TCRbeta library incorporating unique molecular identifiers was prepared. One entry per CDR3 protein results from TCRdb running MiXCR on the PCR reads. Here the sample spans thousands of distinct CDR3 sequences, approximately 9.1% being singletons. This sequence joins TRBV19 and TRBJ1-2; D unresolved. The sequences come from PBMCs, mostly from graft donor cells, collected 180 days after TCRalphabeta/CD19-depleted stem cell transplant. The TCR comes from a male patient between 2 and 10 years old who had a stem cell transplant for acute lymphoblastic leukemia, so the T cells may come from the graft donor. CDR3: CATTRAEANYGYTF. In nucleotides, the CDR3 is TGTGCCACCACGAGGGCTGAGGCTAACTATGGCTACACCTTC.